The 24 T cell receptor beta chains in this list originate from one sample, sequenced in a study of CD8+ T cells in alopecia areata. Extracted RNA was reverse transcribed, and the resulting cDNA served as sequencing template. TCRdb's table, derived via immunoSEQ multiplex PCR, lists solely in-frame clones and lacks some. The table has about 150,000 clones, more than 45% seen once. Sequenced material: CD4+ T cells sorted from blood. These receptors all stem from a human donor with alopecia areata.

The V call is TRBV9, the J call TRBJ2-1, with 10 nucleotides matching TRBD2. V lost 2 bases and J lost 4; bases outside the gene matches: 3. This CDR3 has 15 amino acids. CDR1 is SGDLS, CDR2 YYNGEE, per germline. CDR3 sequence reads: CASSVWGLAYNEQFF. The CDR3 nucleotides are TGTGCCAGCAGCGTGTGGGGACTAGCGTACAATGAGCAGTTCTTC.

This clone was seen only once. V and J are TRBV6-5 and TRBJ2-2; TRBD2 matches 8 bases. Unmatched junction bases numbered 8, after V lost 2 bases and J lost 6 bases. Germline assignment: CDR1 MNHEY and CDR2 SVGAGI. This CDR3 region has 16 residues. CDR3 protein: CASSYQLAGRAGELFF. CDR3 DNA sequence: TGTGCCAGCAGTTACCAGTTAGCGGGAAGGGCCGGGGAGCTGTTTTTT.

The chain carries TRBV9 and TRBJ2-3; D not resolved. The CDR3 loop spans 14 amino acids. Trimming pared 1 base from V and 6 bases from J, leaving 12 bases between. CDR1 and CDR2 (germline): SGDLS, YYNGEE. The CDR3 DNA is TGTGCCAGCAGCGTACAAGGCCGAGTCGATACGCAGTATTTT. Protein product: CASSVQGRVDTQYF.

This clone was observed a handful of times. The gene calls are TRBV7-3 and TRBJ2-5, with D possibly TRBD2 on 6 matching bases. From germline, CDR1 is SGHTA and CDR2 FQGTGA. The CDR3 is made up of 13 amino acids. Between the trimmed V and J ends, which lost 5 bases and 5 bases, there was a span of 12 bases. The CDR3 loop is CASSVGGGETQYF. The CDR3 DNA is TGTGCCAGCAGCGTAGGAGGAGGGGAGACCCAGTACTTC.

This clone came up a few times. The chain has TRBV5-1 and TRBJ2-1; TRBD1 matches at 7 bases. The CDR3 sequence is 13 residues long. Germline V gene sequence: CDR1 SGHRS, CDR2 YFSETQ. The trim removed 0 bases at V and 9 bases at J, leaving 3 bases unmatched. CDR3 bases: TGCGCCAGCAGCTTGGGAGGGGGCAGTGAGCAGTTCTTC. Its translation is CASSLGGGSEQFF.

This clone came up a few times. V is TRBV7-2 and J is TRBJ1-1; a possible D gene is TRBD1 (5 bases). This CDR3 region has 14 residues. Germline values: CDR1 SGHTA, CDR2 FQGNSA. Between the trimmed V and J ends, which lost 5 bases and 4 bases, there was a span of 14 bases. CDR3 sequence reads: CASSITVGGTEAFF. The CDR3 bases are TGTGCCAGCAGCATCACCGTGGGGGGCACTGAAGCTTTCTTT. Variable domain in full (rest from reference TRBV7-2 and TRBJ1-1): GAGVSQSPSNKVTEKGKDVELRCDPISGHTALYWYRQSLGQGLEFLIYFQGNSAPDKSGLPSDRFSAERTGGSVSTLTIQRTQQEDSAVYLCASSITVGGTEAFFGQGTRLTVV.

V and J are TRBV2 and TRBJ2-1; 13 bases fit TRBD2. The CDR3 has 14 amino acids. J was trimmed by 6 bases and V by 9 bases; bases with no gene match: 5. Germline CDR1 and CDR2: SNHLY and FYNNEI. The CDR3, as DNA: TGTGCCAGTGAGACTAGCGGGAGGACCAATGAGCAGTTCTTC. Translation gives CASETSGRTNEQFF. Combining the CDR3 with reference TRBV2 and TRBJ2-1 gives the whole variable domain EPEVTQTPSHQVTQMGQEVILRCVPISNHLYFYWYRQILGQKVEFLVSFYNNEISEKSEIFDDQFSVERPDGSNFTLKIRSTKLEDSAMYFCASETSGRTNEQFFGPGTRLTVL.

A few counts support this clone. The V call is TRBV9, the J call TRBJ2-5; D gene ambiguous. Germline CDR1 SGDLS, CDR2 YYNGEE. Between the trimmed V and J ends, which lost 0 bases and 2 bases, there was a span of 5 bases. The CDR3 totals 13 residues. The CDR3, as DNA: TGTGCCAGCAGCGTAGCCGGACAAGAGACCCAGTACTTC. Translated: CASSVAGQETQYF.

The J gene is TRBJ2-5, the V gene TRBV5-1; D is perhaps TRBD1 (5 bases). The V end lost 0 bases, the J end lost 1 base, and 10 bases lay between the germline ends. CDR1 is SGHRS and CDR2 is YFSETQ in the germline V gene. CDR3 length: 15 residues. The CDR3 bases are TGCGCCAGCAGCTTGGGCCAGGGTATCCAAGAGACCCAGTACTTC. Residues: CASSLGQGIQETQYF.

The V gene is TRBV11-1, the J gene TRBJ2-3; 10 nucleotides agree with TRBD1. The germline V gene has CDR1 SGHAT and CDR2 FQDESV (reference sequence). J gave up 4 bases and V 3 bases, and 4 bases lay outside the gene matches. The CDR3 runs to 15 residues. The CDR3 region has the DNA TGTGCCAGCAGCTTGGGACAGGGGACCTCAGATACGCAGTATTTT. Translation: CASSLGQGTSDTQYF.

This clone was seen more than once but under ten times. CDR3 nucleotides: TGTGCCAGCAGCCCAATAGCCTGGGGGGAGAGAAACATTCAGTACTTC. Its protein product is CASSPIAWGERNIQYF. The rearrangement joins TRBV9 to TRBJ2-4; tentatively, D is TRBD2 (6 bases). CDR1 and CDR2 from the germline V gene are SGDLS and YYNGEE. The V end lost 4 bases, the J end lost 6 bases, and 20 bases lay between the germline ends. This CDR3 is built from 16 residues. Using reference TRBV9 and TRBJ2-4 for the parts outside the CDR3, the full variable domain is DSGVTQTPKHLITATGQRVTLRCSPRSGDLSVYWYQQSLDQGLQFLIQYYNGEERAKGNILERFSAQQFPDLHSELNLSSLELGDSALYFCASSPIAWGERNIQYFGAGTRLSVL.

For this clone: Other nucleotide sequences from this sample produce the same CDR3. The chain is built from TRBV20-1 and TRBJ2-5; D is ambiguous. Germline V gene data show CDR1 as DFQATT and CDR2 as SNEGSKA (reference sequence). The CDR3 runs to 11 residues. V dropped 1 base and J dropped 2 bases, with 2 bases sitting between them. CDR3 in amino acids: CSARVQETQYF. The CDR3, as DNA: TGCAGTGCTAGAGTTCAAGAGACCCAGTACTTC.

The chain carries TRBV7-8 and TRBJ2-3; 14 bases are shared with TRBD2. CDR1 and CDR2 from the germline V gene are SGHVS and FQNEAQ. This CDR3 region has 17 residues. V lost 3 bases, J lost 7 bases, and 9 bases stayed unmatched. The CDR3 sequence: CASSFGVTSGRAHTQYF. For the CDR3, the DNA is TGTGCCAGCAGCTTCGGTGTGACTAGCGGGAGGGCCCATACGCAGTATTTT.

A remark on this clone: Other DNA sequences in the sample encode the same CDR3. This chain connects TRBV5-1 to TRBJ2-5, with D perhaps matching TRBD1 or TRBD2 (5 bases each). The V end was cut by 4 bases, the J end by 1 base, with 11 bases between. The germline V gene encodes CDR1 SGHRS and CDR2 YFSETQ. The CDR3 has 14 amino acids. The chain's CDR3 is CASSLSGTQETQYF. The CDR3 region has the DNA TGCGCCAGCAGCCTATCCGGGACCCAAGAGACCCAGTACTTC.

V gene TRBV29-1 combines with J gene TRBJ1-1; D ambiguous. V was pared by 4 bases and J by 2 bases, with 17 bases between. CDR3 size: 15 residues. CDR1 and CDR2 (germline): SQVTM, ANQGSEA. The CDR3 sequence: CSVGLGSSGNTEAFF. The DNA for the CDR3 is TGCAGCGTTGGGTTAGGGTCATCAGGTAACACTGAAGCTTTCTTT.

The rearrangement joins TRBV28 to TRBJ1-2; D may be TRBD1 (6 bases). This CDR3 comprises 13 residues. V lost 7 bases, J lost 5 bases, and 14 bases lay in between. Germline V CDR1 and CDR2: MDHEN, SYDVKM. This CDR3 reads CASTNTGTYGYTF. CDR3 bases: TGTGCCAGCACGAATACAGGGACATATGGCTACACCTTC.

The chain is built from TRBV7-9 and TRBJ2-7, with 10 bases identical to TRBD2. The CDR3 contains 18 residues. V lost 5 bases to trimming and J lost 6 bases; unmatched junction nucleotides: 19. The germline CDR1 and CDR2 sequences are SEHNR and FQNEAQ (reference sequence). CDR3 amino acids: CASSTLLAGVPTPGEQYF. The CDR3 DNA follows: TGTGCCAGCAGCACCTTGCTAGCGGGAGTACCCACTCCGGGCGAGCAGTACTTC. Using reference TRBV7-9 and TRBJ2-7 for the parts outside the CDR3, the full variable domain is DTGVSQNPRHKITKRGQNVTFRCDPISEHNRLYWYRQTLGQGPEFLTYFQNEAQLEKSRLLSDRFSAERPKGSFSTLEIQRTEQGDSAMYLCASSTLLAGVPTPGEQYFGPGTRLTVT.

The V gene is TRBV7-3, the J gene TRBJ1-1, with D maybe TRBD1 (6 bases). Germline V gives CDR1 SGHTA, CDR2 FQGTGA. This CDR3 is built from 14 residues. V lost 3 bases and J lost 4, with 12 bases in between. CDR3 protein: CASSFPGAFTEAFF. The CDR3 bases are TGTGCCAGCAGCTTTCCAGGGGCATTCACTGAAGCTTTCTTT.

This chain links TRBV7-8 with TRBJ2-3; weak D call: TRBD2 (6 bases). The CDR3 has 14 residues. Trimming took off 6 bases at V and 5 bases at J, with 15 bases between the two ends. Germline values: CDR1 SGHVS, CDR2 FQNEAQ. The CDR3 nucleotides are TGTGCCAGCAGTCTGGGAGGCGCGGGAGATACGCAGTATTTT. Translated: CASSLGGAGDTQYF.

This clone appeared a few times. The chain has TRBV5-1 and TRBJ2-1; D gene uncertain. Trimming pared 0 bases from V and 5 bases from J, leaving 9 bases between. The CDR3 runs to 14 residues. The germline V gene encodes CDR1 SGHRS and CDR2 YFSETQ. The CDR3 region is CASSLVAIHNEQFF. The CDR3 nucleotides read TGCGCCAGCAGCTTGGTGGCGATACACAATGAGCAGTTCTTC.

The rearrangement joins TRBV2 to TRBJ2-1; the match to TRBD2 covers 9 bases. V dropped 6 bases and J dropped 6; count of bases not matched to a gene: 9. There are 15 residues in the CDR3. Germline-derived CDR1 and CDR2 are SNHLY and FYNNEI. The CDR3 is CASREGLATGNEQFF. The DNA of the CDR3 is TGTGCCAGCAGGGAGGGACTAGCCACAGGCAATGAGCAGTTCTTC. Full variable domain (missing parts from reference TRBV2 and TRBJ2-1): EPEVTQTPSHQVTQMGQEVILRCVPISNHLYFYWYRQILGQKVEFLVSFYNNEISEKSEIFDDQFSVERPDGSNFTLKIRSTKLEDSAMYFCASREGLATGNEQFFGPGTRLTVL.

The chain couples TRBV27 to TRBJ2-1; possibly TRBD2 for D (6 bases). This CDR3 contains 13 residues. V was cut by 6 bases and J by 9 bases, with 15 bases left in between. CDR1 and CDR2 from the germline V gene are MNHEY and SMNVEV (reference sequence). The CDR3 region has the DNA TGTGCCAGCAGCCAACTAGCTTTGGCTGAGCAGTTCTTC. Protein sequence: CASSQLALAEQFF.

This rearrangement joins TRBV30 to TRBJ1-2; 9 bases map to TRBD1. CDR1 and CDR2 (germline): GTSNPN, SVGIG (reference sequence). This CDR3 is built from 13 residues. V trimming: 3 bases; J trimming: 5 bases; junction bases outside the gene matches: 4. CDR3 DNA sequence: TGTGCCTGGAGCCGGGACAGGGTTTATGGCTACACCTTC. Residues: CAWSRDRVYGYTF.

This clone has only a few counts. In DNA form, the CDR3 reads TGCAGCGGGGGTGTGACAGCGTACAATGAGCAGTTCTTC. This codes for CSGGVTAYNEQFF. V gene TRBV29-1 combines with J gene TRBJ2-1, with D maybe TRBD1 (5 bases). The CDR3 loop spans 13 amino acids. V was cut by 7 bases and J by 4 bases, with 14 bases left in between. Germline lookup yields CDR1 SQVTM and CDR2 ANQGSEA.